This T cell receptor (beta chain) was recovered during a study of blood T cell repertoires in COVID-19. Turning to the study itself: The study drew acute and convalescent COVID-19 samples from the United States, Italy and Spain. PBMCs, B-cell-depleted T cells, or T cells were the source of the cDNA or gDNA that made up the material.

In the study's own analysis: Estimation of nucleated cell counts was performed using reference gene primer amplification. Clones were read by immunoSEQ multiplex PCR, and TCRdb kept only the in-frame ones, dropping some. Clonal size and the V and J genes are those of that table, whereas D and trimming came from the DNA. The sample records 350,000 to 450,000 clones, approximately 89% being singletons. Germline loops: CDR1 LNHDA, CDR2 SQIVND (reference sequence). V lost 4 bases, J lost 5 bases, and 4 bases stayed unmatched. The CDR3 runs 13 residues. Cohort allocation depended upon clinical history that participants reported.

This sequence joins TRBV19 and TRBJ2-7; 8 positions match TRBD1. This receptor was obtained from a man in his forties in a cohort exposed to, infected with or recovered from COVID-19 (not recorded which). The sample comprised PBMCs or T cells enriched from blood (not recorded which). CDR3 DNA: TGTGCCAGTAGTACAGGGGGCGGGAACGAGCAGTACTTC. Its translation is CASSTGGGNEQYF.